These T cell receptor beta chains were read from a single sample in a study of human T cells and chemical hapten exposure. TCRdb called the RACE reads again in MiXCR, with one record for every CDR3 protein. The sample records 350,000 to 400,000 distinct CDR3 sequences, approximately 5.1% being singletons. Sample: whole blood, taken in connection with sensitization to the hapten diphenylcyclopropenone (DPC). The source is a woman in her forties or fifties with alopecia areata. Some clones in this sample may be carry-over from other donors' samples. The CDR3 runs from the conserved cysteine through the conserved F or W. Fields, in order: V gene, clone size, J gene, D gene, CDR3 protein, CDR3 DNA. A D gene is named only where the DNA matches it firmly. Clone size is given for some rows only: seen once, a few or many times, or a class if the clone is expanded.

V gene: TRBV6-5
clone size: many
J gene: TRBJ1-5
D gene: .
CDR3 protein: CASSYPPLGGSLSNQPQHF
CDR3 DNA: TGTGCCAGCAGTTACCCCCCCCTTGGAGGGTCCCTTAGCAATCAGCCCCAGCATTTT

V gene: TRBV6-2/TRBV6-3
clone size: many
J gene: TRBJ2-2
D gene: .
CDR3 protein: CASRRSGVSNTGELFF
CDR3 DNA: TGTGCCAGTAGAAGGTCTGGGGTCTCGAACACCGGGGAGCTGTTTTTT

V gene: TRBV12-3/TRBV12-4
clone size: few
J gene: TRBJ2-1
D gene: .
CDR3 protein: CASSPLGSQANEQFF
CDR3 DNA: TGTGCCAGCAGTCCCCTAGGGAGTCAGGCCAATGAGCAGTTCTTC

V gene: TRBV28
clone size: .
J gene: TRBJ2-7
D gene: .
CDR3 protein: CASTTRWQGPSYEQYF
CDR3 DNA: TGTGCCAGCACCACACGGTGGCAGGGACCGTCCTACGAGCAGTACTTC

V gene: TRBV5-4
clone size: many
J gene: TRBJ1-1
D gene: .
CDR3 protein: CASSSEVLGTEAFF
CDR3 DNA: TGTGCCAGCAGCTCGGAGGTGTTAGGCACTGAAGCTTTCTTT

V gene: TRBV7-3
clone size: many
J gene: TRBJ2-2
D gene: .
CDR3 protein: CASSPLSTGELFF
CDR3 DNA: TGTGCCAGCAGCCCCCTCAGCACCGGGGAGCTGTTTTTT

V gene: TRBV4-2
clone size: few
J gene: TRBJ2-7
D gene: TRBD1
CDR3 protein: CASSRERDSSYEQYF
CDR3 DNA: TGTGCCAGCAGCCGAGAAAGGGACAGCTCCTACGAGCAGTACTTC

V gene: TRBV29-1
clone size: few
J gene: TRBJ2-7
D gene: .
CDR3 protein: CSVERGGEQYF
CDR3 DNA: TGCAGCGTTGAGAGGGGAGGCGAGCAGTACTTC

V gene: TRBV10-3
clone size: .
J gene: TRBJ2-7
D gene: .
CDR3 protein: CAISATDKNYEQYF
CDR3 DNA: TGTGCCATCAGCGCGACAGACAAGAACTACGAGCAGTACTTC

V gene: TRBV5-6
clone size: many
J gene: TRBJ2-3
D gene: .
CDR3 protein: CASSLITDTQYF
CDR3 DNA: TGTGCCAGCAGCCTCATCACAGATACGCAGTATTTT

V gene: TRBV6-5
clone size: many
J gene: TRBJ2-7
D gene: .
CDR3 protein: CASSSGEEQYF
CDR3 DNA: TGTGCCAGCAGTTCAGGGGAGGAGCAGTACTTC

V gene: TRBV20-1
clone size: few
J gene: TRBJ1-2
D gene: .
CDR3 protein: CSASPGGAYGYTF
CDR3 DNA: TGCAGTGCTAGTCCGGGGGGCGCTTATGGCTACACCTTC

V gene: TRBV2
clone size: few
J gene: TRBJ2-3
D gene: TRBD2
CDR3 protein: CASSEGTSVHTDTQYF
CDR3 DNA: TGTGCCAGCAGTGAAGGGACTAGCGTTCACACAGATACGCAGTATTTT

V gene: TRBV29-1
clone size: many
J gene: TRBJ2-6
D gene: TRBD1
CDR3 protein: CSVGTGEDSGANVLTF
CDR3 DNA: TGCAGCGTTGGGACAGGGGAAGACTCTGGGGCCAACGTCCTGACTTTC

V gene: TRBV14
clone size: .
J gene: TRBJ1-2
D gene: .
CDR3 protein: CASRTGSYTF
CDR3 DNA: TGTGCCAGCAGGACAGGTTCGTACACCTTC

V gene: TRBV7-2
clone size: many
J gene: TRBJ2-1
D gene: TRBD2
CDR3 protein: CASSPPSGGANEQFF
CDR3 DNA: TGTGCCAGCAGCCCCCCCAGCGGGGGGGCCAATGAGCAGTTCTTC

V gene: TRBV29-1
clone size: few
J gene: TRBJ1-5
D gene: .
CDR3 protein: CSVEEAKNQPQHF
CDR3 DNA: TGCAGCGTTGAAGAAGCGAAAAATCAGCCCCAGCATTTT

V gene: TRBV4-2
clone size: many
J gene: TRBJ2-5
D gene: TRBD2
CDR3 protein: CASSLMTSGEQETQYF
CDR3 DNA: TGTGCCAGCAGCCTCATGACTAGCGGGGAACAAGAGACCCAGTACTTC

V gene: TRBV3-1
clone size: once
J gene: TRBJ1-2
D gene: TRBD1
CDR3 protein: CATLGQGNCGYTF
CDR3 DNA: TGTGCCACCCTAGGACAGGGGAACTGTGGCTACACCTTC

V gene: TRBV20-1
clone size: few
J gene: TRBJ2-4
D gene: .
CDR3 protein: CSARDPQRVKNIQYF
CDR3 DNA: TGCAGTGCTAGAGACCCCCAGCGGGTCAAAAACATTCAGTACTTC

V gene: TRBV2
clone size: few
J gene: TRBJ1-3
D gene: .
CDR3 protein: CASSTPGTSSGNTIYF
CDR3 DNA: TGTGCCAGCAGTACTCCCGGGACGAGCTCTGGAAACACCATATATTTT

V gene: TRBV10-2
clone size: .
J gene: TRBJ2-1
D gene: TRBD2
CDR3 protein: CASSVGLAVTYNEQFF
CDR3 DNA: TGCGCCAGCAGTGTGGGCCTAGCGGTGACCTACAATGAGCAGTTCTTC

V gene: TRBV6-1
clone size: many
J gene: TRBJ1-5
D gene: .
CDR3 protein: CASRVGSNQPQHF
CDR3 DNA: TGTGCCAGCAGGGTAGGAAGCAATCAGCCCCAGCATTTT

V gene: TRBV29-1
clone size: .
J gene: TRBJ1-2
D gene: TRBD1
CDR3 protein: CSVDDRAYGYTF
CDR3 DNA: TGCAGCGTTGACGACAGGGCCTATGGCTACACCTTC

V gene: TRBV4-1
clone size: .
J gene: TRBJ1-4
D gene: .
CDR3 protein: CASSQPGGTNEKLFF
CDR3 DNA: TGCGCCAGCAGCCAACCTGGCGGGACTAATGAAAAACTGTTTTTT

V gene: TRBV28
clone size: .
J gene: TRBJ1-1
D gene: .
CDR3 protein: CASSPSTEAFF
CDR3 DNA: TGTGCCAGCAGTCCCTCCACTGAAGCTTTCTTT

V gene: TRBV7-2
clone size: .
J gene: TRBJ2-7
D gene: TRBD1
CDR3 protein: CASSQRTGTYEQYF
CDR3 DNA: TGTGCCAGCAGCCAAAGGACAGGTACCTACGAGCAGTACTTC

V gene: TRBV6-1
clone size: few
J gene: TRBJ1-6
D gene: .
CDR3 protein: CASSELGRRSPLHF
CDR3 DNA: TGTGCCAGCAGTGAACTGGGGAGGAGGTCACCCCTCCACTTT

V gene: TRBV29-1
clone size: .
J gene: TRBJ1-1
D gene: TRBD1
CDR3 protein: CSAGTGYTEAFF
CDR3 DNA: TGCAGCGCCGGGACAGGGTACACTGAAGCTTTCTTT

V gene: TRBV6-5
clone size: many
J gene: TRBJ2-1
D gene: TRBD2
CDR3 protein: CASSSPEGLGLGEQFF
CDR3 DNA: TGTGCCAGCAGCTCCCCTGAAGGACTAGGGCTCGGGGAGCAGTTCTTC

V gene: TRBV6-2/TRBV6-3
clone size: .
J gene: TRBJ1-5
D gene: TRBD1
CDR3 protein: CASTKTDRAPNQPQHF
CDR3 DNA: TGTGCCAGCACCAAAACCGACAGGGCCCCCAATCAGCCCCAGCATTTT

V gene: TRBV28
clone size: many
J gene: TRBJ1-2
D gene: .
CDR3 protein: CASCQVYHGYTF
CDR3 DNA: TGTGCCAGCTGCCAGGTGTACCATGGCTACACCTTC

V gene: TRBV3-1
clone size: many
J gene: TRBJ2-7
D gene: .
CDR3 protein: CASSQDNYEQYF
CDR3 DNA: TGTGCCAGCAGCCAAGATAACTACGAGCAGTACTTC

V gene: TRBV7-2
clone size: many
J gene: TRBJ2-1
D gene: .
CDR3 protein: CASSLGDNEQFF
CDR3 DNA: TGTGCCAGCAGCTTAGGAGACAATGAGCAGTTCTTC

V gene: TRBV4-1
clone size: many
J gene: TRBJ2-7
D gene: TRBD2
CDR3 protein: CASSQDPTGGSVGQYF
CDR3 DNA: TGCGCCAGCAGCCAAGACCCCACGGGGGGATCGGTCGGGCAGTACTTC

V gene: TRBV7-9
clone size: many
J gene: TRBJ2-3
D gene: TRBD1
CDR3 protein: CASSSDRGWADTQYF
CDR3 DNA: TGTGCCAGCAGCTCCGACAGGGGCTGGGCAGATACGCAGTATTTT

V gene: TRBV5-4
clone size: few
J gene: TRBJ2-3
D gene: .
CDR3 protein: CASSPEVYGGQGDTQYF
CDR3 DNA: TGTGCCAGCAGCCCGGAGGTGTACGGGGGGCAAGGAGATACGCAGTATTTT

V gene: TRBV28
clone size: .
J gene: TRBJ2-7
D gene: .
CDR3 protein: CASSETPDYEQYF
CDR3 DNA: TGTGCCAGCAGTGAGACGCCAGACTACGAGCAGTACTTC

V gene: TRBV3-1
clone size: .
J gene: TRBJ1-2
D gene: .
CDR3 protein: CASSQVSGPRSGYTF
CDR3 DNA: TGTGCCAGCAGCCAAGTATCCGGGCCTCGAAGTGGCTACACCTTC

V gene: TRBV4-2
clone size: many
J gene: TRBJ1-1
D gene: TRBD1
CDR3 protein: CASSQDARGYTEAFF
CDR3 DNA: TGTGCCAGCAGCCAAGATGCCAGGGGGTACACTGAAGCTTTCTTT

V gene: TRBV25-1
clone size: many
J gene: TRBJ2-5
D gene: .
CDR3 protein: CASSPGRKETQYF
CDR3 DNA: TGTGCCAGCAGTCCGGGGCGGAAAGAGACCCAGTACTTC

V gene: TRBV4-3
clone size: many
J gene: TRBJ1-6
D gene: .
CDR3 protein: CASSQGVSSPLHF
CDR3 DNA: TGCGCCAGCAGCCAGGGGGTGAGTTCACCCCTCCACTTT

V gene: TRBV7-9
clone size: .
J gene: TRBJ1-4
D gene: .
CDR3 protein: CASTGGGANEKLFF
CDR3 DNA: TGTGCCAGCACCGGGGGAGGGGCGAATGAAAAACTGTTTTTT

V gene: TRBV10-3
clone size: many
J gene: TRBJ2-2
D gene: TRBD1
CDR3 protein: CASEVGQGVTGELFF
CDR3 DNA: TGTGCCTCTGAGGTGGGGCAGGGGGTCACCGGGGAGCTGTTTTTT

V gene: TRBV5-6
clone size: .
J gene: TRBJ1-4
D gene: TRBD1
CDR3 protein: CASSFSGDRGDEKLFF
CDR3 DNA: TGTGCCAGCAGCTTCTCCGGAGACAGGGGAGATGAAAAACTGTTTTTT

V gene: TRBV27
clone size: many
J gene: TRBJ2-7
D gene: .
CDR3 protein: CASSRTDTYEQYF
CDR3 DNA: TGTGCCAGCAGTCGGACAGATACCTACGAGCAGTACTTC

V gene: TRBV25-1
clone size: many
J gene: TRBJ2-3
D gene: .
CDR3 protein: CAGSRGSDTQYF
CDR3 DNA: TGTGCCGGTTCACGGGGGTCAGATACGCAGTATTTT

V gene: TRBV11-2
clone size: .
J gene: TRBJ2-7
D gene: .
CDR3 protein: CASRFKGGSHEQYF
CDR3 DNA: TGTGCCAGCAGATTTAAGGGGGGGAGCCACGAGCAGTACTTC

V gene: TRBV7-2
clone size: .
J gene: TRBJ2-4
D gene: TRBD1
CDR3 protein: CASSSTGTGGAVKNIQYF
CDR3 DNA: TGTGCCAGCAGCTCCACAGGGACAGGGGGCGCAGTCAAAAACATTCAGTACTTC

V gene: TRBV3-1
clone size: .
J gene: TRBJ1-1
D gene: .
CDR3 protein: CASSQILNTEAFF
CDR3 DNA: TGTGCCAGCAGCCAGATATTGAACACTGAAGCTTTCTTT

V gene: TRBV6-5
clone size: many
J gene: TRBJ1-1
D gene: .
CDR3 protein: CASSYSRSGGGEAFF
CDR3 DNA: TGTGCCAGCAGTTACTCGAGGTCCGGGGGTGGTGAAGCTTTCTTT

V gene: TRBV4-1
clone size: few
J gene: TRBJ2-3
D gene: .
CDR3 protein: CASSQFQGSTDTQYF
CDR3 DNA: TGCGCCAGCAGCCAGTTTCAGGGGAGCACAGATACGCAGTATTTT

V gene: TRBV7-9
clone size: many
J gene: TRBJ1-2
D gene: .
CDR3 protein: CARFLHGYTF
CDR3 DNA: TGTGCCAGATTTTTACATGGCTACACCTTC